The present T cell receptor (beta chain) was sequenced within a study of blood T cell repertoires in COVID-19. Turning to the study itself: The analysed material was cDNA or gDNA that came from T cells, B-cell-depleted T cells, or PBMCs.

In the authors' workflow: Estimated nucleated cell counts came from reference gene primer amplification. This table comes from immunoSEQ multiplex PCR, and its TCRdb copy is limited to in-frame clones, with some not included. The V and J calls and clone size are taken from that table; D and trimming were inferred from the DNA. This sample has tens of thousands of clones; approximately 83% occur once, and the top ten carry about a sixth. V was pared by 3 bases and J by 3 bases, with 5 bases of the junction left unmatched. CDR3 size: 14 residues. CDR1 and CDR2 (germline): SGHNT, YYREEE (reference sequence).

The sequencing sample was made of peripheral blood. The receptor was isolated from a human donor in a cohort sampled during active COVID-19. The donor label of this sample is uncertain. The chain is built from TRBV5-4 and TRBJ2-5; 7 bases align to TRBD1. The CDR3 loop reads CASSSPGTEETQYF. CDR3 sequence (DNA): TGTGCCAGCAGCTCCCCCGGGACAGAAGAGACCCAGTACTTC.